The entry below describes one T cell receptor (beta chain). This sample was included in a study of T cell responses to AZD1222 COVID-19 vaccine. Germline loops: CDR1 SGHDN, CDR2 FVKESK. Trimming shortened V by 1 base and J by 7 bases, and 16 bases separated the two germline ends. The CDR3 extends over 15 amino acids. Here immunoSEQ multiplex PCR was the method, and the copy in TCRdb shows in-frame clones only, minus some. The sample lists 120,000 or so clones; roughly 87% were seen once. Sequenced material: peripheral blood, taken on day 0 of MenACWY control vaccination. The clonotype comes from an adult in good health. The chain carries TRBV14 and TRBJ2-5; tentatively, D is TRBD1 or TRBD2 (5 bases each). CDR3 DNA: TGTGCCAGCAGCCAAGTTGCAGGGCCCCGGGGGACCCAGTACTTC. Residues: CASSQVAGPRGTQYF. Using reference TRBV14 and TRBJ2-5 for the parts outside the CDR3, the full variable domain is EAGVTQFPSHSVIEKGQTVTLRCDPISGHDNLYWYRRVMGKEIKFLLHFVKESKQDESGMPNNRFLAERTGGTYSTLKVQPAELEDSGVYFCASSQVAGPRGTQYFGPGTRLLVL.